Listed here are 16 T cell receptor beta chains from one sample, sequenced in a study of Tregs in tolerant kidney transplant recipients. The protocol was immunoSEQ multiplex PCR, while the TCRdb copy is restricted to in-frame clones and leaves out a portion. The sample contains over 85,000 clones, over 85% of which appear only once. Sample: CD4+ T cells from blood, taken before the transplant. The receptor source for this set is a human donor who received a combined kidney and bone marrow transplant.

V usage is TRBV19 and J usage is TRBJ1-2; D gene unclear. The CDR3 extends over 13 amino acids. CDR1 and CDR2 (germline): LNHDA, SQIVND (reference sequence). V lost 3 bases, J lost 0 bases, and 5 bases lay in between. CDR3 loop: CASSIPPNYGYTF. CDR3 coding DNA: TGTGCCAGTAGTATCCCTCCTAACTATGGCTACACCTTC.

This chain uses TRBV7-6 with TRBJ2-7; D may be TRBD1 (5 bases). V lost 3 bases to trimming and J lost 10 bases, with 16 bases between them. The CDR3 is 13 amino acids. In germline, CDR1 is SGHVS, CDR2 FNYEAQ. CDR3 nucleotide sequence: TGTGCCAGCAGCTTCATGGGGCCAAAACCCCAGTACTTC. Its translation is CASSFMGPKPQYF.

The chain links TRBV9 to TRBJ2-3; 9 nucleotides line up with TRBD2. The ends lost 4 bases at V and 6 bases at J; junction bases unmatched: 15. This CDR3 comprises 17 residues. Germline V gene data show CDR1 as SGDLS and CDR2 as YYNGEE. The CDR3 loop reads CASSLGVSGGPLDTQYF. CDR3 nucleotide sequence: TGTGCCAGCAGCCTGGGAGTGAGCGGGGGGCCCCTGGATACGCAGTATTTT.

The chain recombines TRBV18 with TRBJ2-1; D is unresolved. The V and J ends lost 4 bases and 0 bases respectively, with 7 bases between them. CDR3 length: 14 amino acids. Germline V CDR1 and CDR2: KGHSH, LQKENI. The CDR3 loop reads CASSLLSSYNEQFF. In DNA form, the CDR3 reads TGTGCCAGCTCACTGCTTAGCTCCTACAATGAGCAGTTCTTC.

The chain carries TRBV5-1 and TRBJ2-7; 16 bases map to TRBD2. The CDR3 length is 16 residues. Germline values: CDR1 SGHRS, CDR2 YFSETQ. The V gene end was trimmed by 1 base and the J gene end by 6 bases; junction bases not matched to a gene: 4. The CDR3 sequence: CASSLTGLAGGREQYF. The CDR3 DNA follows: TGCGCCAGCAGCTTGACGGGACTAGCGGGGGGGCGCGAGCAGTACTTC. Drawing the rest from reference TRBV5-1 and TRBJ2-7, the complete variable domain is KAGVTQTPRYLIKTRGQQVTLSCSPISGHRSVSWYQQTPGQGLQFLFEYFSETQRNKGNFPGRFSGRQFSNSRSEMNVSTLELGDSALYLCASSLTGLAGGREQYFGPGTRLTVT.

This clone was counted a single time. V usage is TRBV7-9 and J usage is TRBJ2-4; 10 nucleotides line up with TRBD1. V dropped 5 bases and J dropped 8; count of bases not matched to a gene: 12. This CDR3 region has 16 residues. CDR1 and CDR2 (germline): SEHNR, FQNEAQ (reference sequence). The chain's CDR3 is CASSRIDRGQQDIQYF. The CDR3 DNA sequence: TGTGCCAGCAGCCGCATTGACAGGGGGCAGCAGGACATTCAGTACTTC.

The V gene is TRBV18, the J gene TRBJ2-1; 9 bases are a match to TRBD2. CDR1 KGHSH and CDR2 LQKENI come from the germline V gene. The CDR3 is 15 residues long. V shed 6 bases and J 4 bases; nucleotides not matched to a gene: 7. In DNA form, the CDR3 reads TGTGCCAGCTCCGCCGGAGCGGGAGGTTACAATGAGCAGTTCTTC. Translating gives CASSAGAGGYNEQFF.

This chain connects TRBV7-8 to TRBJ2-2; TRBD2 aligns across 10 bases. V trimming: 1 base; J trimming: 5 bases; junction bases outside the gene matches: 4. CDR1 SGHVS and CDR2 FQNEAQ come from the germline V gene. The length of the CDR3 is 16 residues. As DNA, the CDR3 is TGTGCCAGCAGCTTAGAGGCTAGCGGGGGTACCGGGGAGCTGTTTTTT. Its protein is CASSLEASGGTGELFF.

The V gene is TRBV7-9, the J gene TRBJ2-3, with 10 bases lining up with TRBD2. Germline V gene sequence: CDR1 SEHNR, CDR2 FQNEAQ (reference sequence). The CDR3 extends over 15 amino acids. The junction had 8 bases not matched to a gene; V was cut back by 5 bases and J by 6 bases. The CDR3 sequence: CASSNERGGLDTQYF. The CDR3 coding sequence is TGTGCCAGCAGCAATGAGCGGGGGGGGTTGGATACGCAGTATTTT.

This chain links TRBV11-2 with TRBJ1-2; D is uncertain. Per the germline V gene, CDR1 is SGHAT and CDR2 is FQNNGV. V shed 1 base and J shed 4 bases, with 10 bases lying between them. The CDR3 runs 14 residues. In DNA, the CDR3 is TGTGCCAGCAGCTTAGGGTTGAAGCTCTATGGCTACACCTTC. This sequence encodes CASSLGLKLYGYTF.

The V call is TRBV5-4, the J call TRBJ1-1, with a possible D match to TRBD1 (6 bases). The CDR3 is 15 residues long. V was shortened by 0 bases and J by 0 bases, with 9 bases between the two germline ends. Germline assignment: CDR1 SGHNT and CDR2 YYREEE (reference sequence). The CDR3 sequence: CASSLAGHLNTEAFF. The CDR3 DNA follows: TGTGCCAGCAGCTTGGCGGGACACCTGAACACTGAAGCTTTCTTT.

The chain carries TRBV12-5 and TRBJ2-4; 9 positions agree with TRBD1. This CDR3 has 16 residues. J gave up 8 bases and V 4 bases, and 12 bases lay outside the gene matches. The germline V gene has CDR1 LGHNT and CDR2 FRNRAP. The CDR3 DNA follows: TGTGCTAGTGGTTCCCCTCTCGGGACAGGGCTTTACATTCAGTACTTC. Amino acids: CASGSPLGTGLYIQYF.

The J gene is TRBJ1-5, the V gene TRBV5-5; no firm D call. Germline assignment: CDR1 SGHKS and CDR2 YYEKEE (reference sequence). The length of the CDR3 is 16 residues. The V end was cut by 2 bases, the J end by 5 bases, with 17 bases between. CDR3 amino acids: CASSFSGGLGDQPQHF. The CDR3, as DNA: TGTGCCAGCAGCTTCTCCGGAGGGCTTGGGGATCAGCCCCAGCATTTT.

In DNA form, the CDR3 reads TGCGCCAGCAGCCATGCCTCCGGGACTAGCGGGAGGAGGGTCACAGATACGCAGTATTTT. Residues: CASSHASGTSGRRVTDTQYF. The rearrangement links TRBV4-1 to TRBJ2-3, with TRBD2 matching over 15 bases. The germline gives CDR1 MGHRA, CDR2 YSYEKL. The CDR3 runs 20 residues. Germline trimming cut 3 bases from V and 2 bases from J; bases unmatched to any gene: 12.

This clone has only a few counts. The chain employs TRBV10-3 and TRBJ2-7; TRBD2 matches 10 bases. The CDR3 is 15 residues long. V gave up 4 bases and J gave up 3 bases; unmatched junction bases: 6. The V gene's germline CDR1 is ENHRY and CDR2 SYGVKD. The CDR3 is CAISVGASGSYEQYF. CDR3 bases: TGTGCCATCAGTGTAGGGGCTAGCGGGAGCTACGAGCAGTACTTC.

The chain is built from TRBV18 and TRBJ2-1, with 9 positions matching TRBD1. The V gene's germline CDR1 is KGHSH and CDR2 LQKENI. With V trimmed by 4 bases and J by 5 bases, 12 bases remained unmatched. CDR3 length equals 17 residues. CDR3 residues: CASSQTPGTGPDNEQFF. CDR3 nucleotide sequence: TGTGCCAGCTCACAGACGCCCGGGACAGGGCCCGACAATGAGCAGTTCTTC.